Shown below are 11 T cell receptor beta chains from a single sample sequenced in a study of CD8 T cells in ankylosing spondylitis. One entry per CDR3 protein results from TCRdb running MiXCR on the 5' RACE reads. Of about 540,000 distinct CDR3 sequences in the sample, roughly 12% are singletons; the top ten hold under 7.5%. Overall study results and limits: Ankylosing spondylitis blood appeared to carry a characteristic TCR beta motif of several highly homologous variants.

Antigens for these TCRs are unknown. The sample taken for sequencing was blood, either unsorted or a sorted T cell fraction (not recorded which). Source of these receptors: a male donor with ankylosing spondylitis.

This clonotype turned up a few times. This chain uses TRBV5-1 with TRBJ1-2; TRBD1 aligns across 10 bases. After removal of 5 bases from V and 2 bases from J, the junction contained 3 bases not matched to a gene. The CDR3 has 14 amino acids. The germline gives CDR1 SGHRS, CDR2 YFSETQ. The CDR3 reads CASRGQGENYGYTF. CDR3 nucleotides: TGCGCCAGCAGAGGACAGGGGGAGAACTATGGCTACACCTTC.

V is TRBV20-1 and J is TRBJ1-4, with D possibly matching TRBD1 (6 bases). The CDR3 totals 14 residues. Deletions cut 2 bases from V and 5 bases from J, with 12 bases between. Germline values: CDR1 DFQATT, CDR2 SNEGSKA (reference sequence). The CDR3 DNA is TGCAGTGCTAGAAAGGCAGGGGAAAATGAAAAACTGTTTTTT. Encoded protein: CSARKAGENEKLFF.

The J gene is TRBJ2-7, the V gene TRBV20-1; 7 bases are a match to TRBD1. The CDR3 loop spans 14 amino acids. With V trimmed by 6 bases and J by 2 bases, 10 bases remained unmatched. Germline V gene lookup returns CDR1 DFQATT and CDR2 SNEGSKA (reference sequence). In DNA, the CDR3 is TGCAGTGCCCCCCGCCAGACAGGGCCCTACGAGCAGTACTTC. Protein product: CSAPRQTGPYEQYF.

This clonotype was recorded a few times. The CDR3 nucleotides read TGTGCCAGCAGTTCAGGGGGAAGGAACACTGAAGCTTTCTTT. As protein: CASSSGGRNTEAFF. This sequence joins TRBV28 and TRBJ1-1; the match to TRBD1 covers 7 bases. CDR3 length: 14 residues. The ends lost 4 bases at V and 1 base at J; junction bases unmatched: 3. CDR1 is MDHEN, CDR2 SYDVKM, per germline.

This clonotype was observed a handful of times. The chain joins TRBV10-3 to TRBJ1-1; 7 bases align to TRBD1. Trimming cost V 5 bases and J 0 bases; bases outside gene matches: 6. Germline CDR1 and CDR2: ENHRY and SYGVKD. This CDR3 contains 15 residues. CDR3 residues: CAISSTGVMNTEAFF. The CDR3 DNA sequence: TGTGCCATCAGTTCTACAGGGGTTATGAACACTGAAGCTTTCTTT.

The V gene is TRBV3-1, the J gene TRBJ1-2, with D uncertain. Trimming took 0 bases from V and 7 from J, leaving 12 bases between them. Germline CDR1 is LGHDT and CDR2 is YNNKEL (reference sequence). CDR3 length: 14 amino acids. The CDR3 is CASSQEGRRAGYTF. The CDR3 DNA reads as TGTGCCAGCAGCCAAGAAGGTAGGAGGGCTGGCTACACCTTC. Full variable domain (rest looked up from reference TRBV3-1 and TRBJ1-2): DTAVSQTPKYLVTQMGNDKSIKCEQNLGHDTMYWYKQDSKKFLKIMFSYNNKELIINETVPNRFSPKSPDKAHLNLHINSLELGDSAVYFCASSQEGRRAGYTFGSGTRLTVV.

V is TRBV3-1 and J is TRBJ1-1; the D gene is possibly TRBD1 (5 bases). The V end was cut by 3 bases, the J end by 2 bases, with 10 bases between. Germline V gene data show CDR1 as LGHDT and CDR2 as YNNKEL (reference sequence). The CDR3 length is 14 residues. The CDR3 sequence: CASSHIDRNTEAFF. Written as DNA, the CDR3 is TGTGCCAGCAGCCATATTGACAGAAACACTGAAGCTTTCTTT.

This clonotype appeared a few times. The CDR3 DNA reads TGTGCCAGCAGTCAACTTGATAGGGCCGGGGAGCTGTTTTTT. The encoded protein is CASSQLDRAGELFF. The chain recombines TRBV25-1 with TRBJ2-2; D is unresolved. The CDR3 is made up of 14 amino acids. Between the trimmed V and J ends, which lost 5 bases and 6 bases, there was a span of 13 bases. Germline values: CDR1 MGHDK, CDR2 SYGVNS.

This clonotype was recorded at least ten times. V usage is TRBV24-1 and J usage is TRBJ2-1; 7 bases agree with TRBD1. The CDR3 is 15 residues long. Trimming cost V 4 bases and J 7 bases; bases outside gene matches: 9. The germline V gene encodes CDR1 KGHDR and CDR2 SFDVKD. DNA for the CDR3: TGTGCCACCAGTGAAAACAGGGGCCGGTGGAATGAGCAGTTCTTC. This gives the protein CATSENRGRWNEQFF.

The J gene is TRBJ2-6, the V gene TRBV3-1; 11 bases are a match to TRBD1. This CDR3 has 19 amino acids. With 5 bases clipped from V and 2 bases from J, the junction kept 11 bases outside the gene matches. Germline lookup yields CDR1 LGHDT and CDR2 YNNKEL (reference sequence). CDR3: CASSVHSGTGGTGANVLTF. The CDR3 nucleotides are TGTGCCAGCAGCGTCCACTCCGGGACAGGGGGGACTGGGGCCAACGTCCTGACTTTC.

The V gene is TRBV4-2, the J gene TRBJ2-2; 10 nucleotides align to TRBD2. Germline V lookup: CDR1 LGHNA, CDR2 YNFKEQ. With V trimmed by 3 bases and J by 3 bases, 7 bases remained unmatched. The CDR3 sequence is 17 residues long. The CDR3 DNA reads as TGTGCCAGCAGCCACACCGGGACTAGCGTATACACCGGGGAGCTGTTTTTT. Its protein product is CASSHTGTSVYTGELFF.